One sample yielded the 21 T cell receptor beta chains listed below, sequenced in a study of CD8 T cells in ankylosing spondylitis. TCRdb processed the 5' RACE reads anew with MiXCR; each CDR3 protein has one entry. This sample has roughly 250,000 distinct CDR3 sequences; around 9.2% occur once, and the top ten carry approximately 6.3%. Material for sequencing was blood, either unsorted or a sorted T cell fraction (not recorded which). These TCRs come from a male donor with ankylosing spondylitis or in good health (not recorded which).

This clonotype was counted a few times. This chain uses TRBV20-1 with TRBJ1-1, with D maybe TRBD1 (6 bases). Germline CDR1 is DFQATT and CDR2 is SNEGSKA (reference sequence). Between the trimmed V and J ends, which lost 6 bases and 4 bases, there was a span of 24 bases. This CDR3 has 16 residues. CDR3 in amino acids: CSAHPRGGARSTEAFF. The CDR3 DNA follows: TGCAGTGCGCACCCCCGGGGGGGCGCCCGGAGCACTGAAGCTTTCTTT.

This clonotype was picked up many times. The chain combines TRBV20-1 with TRBJ2-2, with D tentatively TRBD2 (6 bases). CDR1 is DFQATT, CDR2 SNEGSKA, per germline (reference sequence). CDR3 length equals 15 residues. Deletions cut 3 bases from V and 4 bases from J, with 15 bases between. The DNA for the CDR3 is TGCAGTGCTAGGGCGGGACCCCCGCTCACCGGGGAGCTGTTTTTT. It codes for CSARAGPPLTGELFF.

This clonotype was picked up many times. The chain recombines TRBV6-2 or TRBV6-3 with TRBJ1-2, with D possibly being TRBD1 (5 bases). This CDR3 spans 13 amino acids. Trimming cost V 6 bases and J 3 bases, with 11 bases left between them. CDR1 MNHEY and CDR2 SVGEGT come from the germline V gene. The CDR3 region has the DNA TGTGCCAGCAGGGATGACAGCCACTATGGCTACACCTTC. Translating gives CASRDDSHYGYTF.

This clonotype appeared many times. The chain employs TRBV7-8 and TRBJ1-1, with no clear D. CDR1 SGHVS and CDR2 FQNEAQ come from the germline V gene. The CDR3 totals 13 residues. V lost 5 bases and J 3 bases, leaving 10 bases between the germline ends. The CDR3 protein is CASSQQYHTEAFF. DNA of the CDR3: TGTGCCAGCAGCCAACAGTACCACACTGAAGCTTTCTTT.

This clonotype was picked up many times. V usage is TRBV7-2 and J usage is TRBJ2-2, with D unclear. Trimming left V 5 bases short and J 6 bases short, with 10 bases between. The CDR3 totals 13 residues. The V gene's germline CDR1 is SGHTA and CDR2 FQGNSA. For the CDR3, the DNA is TGTGCCAGCAGCGAGGAGCTCGCCGGGGAGCTGTTTTTT. Protein: CASSEELAGELFF.

This clonotype was detected only a few times. V and J are TRBV7-6 and TRBJ2-1, with D possibly TRBD2 on 5 matching bases. This CDR3 has 15 residues. V dropped 5 bases and J dropped 3 bases, with 14 bases sitting between them. Germline V CDR1 and CDR2: SGHVS, FNYEAQ. The CDR3, as DNA: TGTGCCAGCAGCCCCGACGGGGAGCTCTACAATGAGCAGTTCTTC. Translation gives CASSPDGELYNEQFF.

This clonotype showed up many times. The rearrangement uses TRBV20-1 and TRBJ2-7; 11 bases line up with TRBD1. The CDR3 totals 14 residues. CDR1 and CDR2 (germline): DFQATT, SNEGSKA (reference sequence). V dropped 2 bases and J dropped 4; count of bases not matched to a gene: 4. The CDR3 sequence: CSARPGQGAYEQYF. Written as DNA, the CDR3 is TGCAGTGCTAGACCAGGACAGGGGGCTTACGAGCAGTACTTC.

This clonotype was seen repeatedly, ten times or more. V is TRBV2 and J is TRBJ2-3, with 13 bases matching TRBD2. V shed 5 bases and J 6 bases; nucleotides not matched to a gene: 5. CDR1 SNHLY and CDR2 FYNNEI come from the germline V gene. This CDR3 contains 15 residues. This chain's CDR3 is CASSPTSGRLDTQYF. The CDR3 bases are TGTGCCAGCAGTCCGACTAGCGGGAGGCTTGATACGCAGTATTTT.

The chain couples TRBV11-2 to TRBJ1-3; no clear D. CDR1 SGHAT and CDR2 FQNNGV come from the germline V gene. This CDR3 has 16 amino acids. V was clipped by 5 bases and J by 0 bases, with 14 bases between them. CDR3 sequence (DNA): TGTGCCAGCAGCCCCCGGACGGACGTCTCTGGAAACACCATATATTTT. This translates into CASSPRTDVSGNTIYF.

The rearrangement joins TRBV6-5 to TRBJ1-1; the D is unclear. V gave up 4 bases and J gave up 8 bases, with 23 bases separating them. Germline V gene lookup returns CDR1 MNHEY and CDR2 SVGAGI. There are 16 residues in the CDR3. The CDR3 spells CASSLGAGRTFTEAFF. Here the CDR3 DNA reads TGTGCCAGCAGTTTAGGCGCTGGCAGAACTTTTACCGAAGCTTTCTTT.

This clonotype was observed at least ten times. The chain combines TRBV15 with TRBJ1-3; D ambiguous. Germline-derived CDR1 and CDR2 are LNHNV and YYDKDF (reference sequence). V shed 0 bases and J shed 6 bases, with 12 bases lying between them. This CDR3 has 15 amino acids. The CDR3 DNA follows: TGTGCCACCAGCAGAGACCCCTTCGGGGAAAACACCATATATTTT. Residues: CATSRDPFGENTIYF. Full variable domain (remainder filled in from reference TRBV15 and TRBJ1-3): DAMVIQNPRYQVTQFGKPVTLSCSQTLNHNVMYWYQQKSSQAPKLLFHYYDKDFNNEADTPDNFQSRRPNTSFCFLDIRSPGLGDTAMYLCATSRDPFGENTIYFGEGSWLTVV.

This clonotype has a single count. A much larger clone is a single base away; this may be a read error. The CDR3 end shows no conserved phenylalanine or tryptophan, and so a read error is likely. The chain couples TRBV3-1 to TRBJ2-7; D unclear. Trimming took 1 base from V and 4 from J, leaving 5 bases between them. Germline assignment: CDR1 LGHDT and CDR2 YNNKEL (reference sequence). The CDR3 contains 12 residues. The CDR3 DNA is TGTGCCAGCAGCCAAGGTTGGTACGAGCAGTACCTC. Translating gives CASSQGWYEQYL.

This clonotype was picked up many times. The V and J genes are TRBV27 and TRBJ2-1; 7 bases line up with TRBD2. Germline assignment: CDR1 MNHEY and CDR2 SMNVEV (reference sequence). The CDR3 covers 13 residues. J was trimmed by 10 bases and V by 0 bases; bases with no gene match: 3. The CDR3 bases are TGTGCCAGCAGTTTATCCGTGCGGGGGGAGCAGTTCTTC. It is translated as CASSLSVRGEQFF.

This clonotype was picked up a small number of times. This chain joins TRBV6-1 and TRBJ2-2; 7 bases align to TRBD1. Trimming cost V 8 bases and J 6 bases; bases outside gene matches: 9. The CDR3 length is 14 residues. CDR1 and CDR2 from the germline V gene are MNHNS and SASEGT. The CDR3 bases are TGTGCCAGCCTAAGGGGGCAGGGGGCCGGGGAGCTGTTTTTT. Translation: CASLRGQGAGELFF.

This clonotype was recorded at least ten times. The chain joins TRBV10-3 to TRBJ2-2; TRBD2 matches 10 bases. J gave up 7 bases and V 3 bases, and 11 bases lay outside the gene matches. Germline CDR1 is ENHRY and CDR2 is SYGVKD. The CDR3 has 17 amino acids. The CDR3 loop is CAISDGLAGARGGELFF. The CDR3 coding sequence is TGTGCCATCAGTGACGGTCTAGCGGGGGCCCGGGGCGGGGAGCTGTTTTTT.

The CDR3 is CASSQERRHEQFF. Written as DNA, the CDR3 is TGCGCCAGCAGCCAAGAAAGGCGGCATGAGCAGTTCTTC. The V call is TRBV4-3, the J call TRBJ2-1; D unclear. Looked up from germline, CDR1 is LGHNA and CDR2 is YSLEER. V lost 0 bases and J 8 bases, leaving 8 bases between the germline ends. This CDR3 has 13 residues.

This clonotype was seen many times. The J gene is TRBJ2-5, the V gene TRBV7-2; D call uncertain. The CDR3 extends over 15 amino acids. V gave up 2 bases and J gave up 0 bases, with 10 bases separating them. The germline CDR1 and CDR2 sequences are SGHTA and FQGNSA. CDR3 sequence (DNA): TGTGCCAGCAGCTTACGCGCTACCAACCAAGAGACCCAGTACTTC. Translated, it gives CASSLRATNQETQYF.

The table lists this clonotype with many counts. The chain links TRBV5-5 to TRBJ2-3; tentative D call: TRBD2 (6 bases). CDR1 SGHKS and CDR2 YYEKEE come from the germline V gene (reference sequence). The CDR3 runs to 15 residues. The V gene lost 1 base and the J gene lost 2 bases, with 11 bases spanning the gap. The CDR3 region has the DNA TGTGCCAGCAGCTTGTCTCTAGCGATCACAGATACGCAGTATTTT. Amino acids: CASSLSLAITDTQYF. The full variable domain, its missing parts supplied by reference TRBV5-5 and TRBJ2-3, is DAGVTQSPTHLIKTRGQQVTLRCSPISGHKSVSWYQQVLGQGPQFIFQYYEKEERGRGNFPDRFSARQFPNYSSELNVNALLLGDSALYLCASSLSLAITDTQYFGPGTRLTVL.

This clonotype was picked up many times. The chain links TRBV7-2 to TRBJ2-1; D is perhaps TRBD1 (5 bases). This CDR3 is built from 15 residues. V lost 2 bases to trimming and J lost 7 bases, with 15 bases between them. Germline values: CDR1 SGHTA, CDR2 FQGNSA. CDR3 in amino acids: CASSLWAGLENEQFF. In DNA form, the CDR3 reads TGTGCCAGCAGCTTATGGGCAGGGTTAGAGAATGAGCAGTTCTTC.

The table lists this clonotype with a few counts. The chain combines TRBV20-1 with TRBJ2-3; the match to TRBD1 covers 9 bases. Per germline, CDR1 DFQATT and CDR2 SNEGSKA (reference sequence). CDR3 length: 13 residues. V lost 8 bases, J lost 2 bases, and 5 bases stayed unmatched. The CDR3 DNA reads TGCAGTCAGGACAGGGGCCCCACAGATACGCAGTATTTT. Protein product: CSQDRGPTDTQYF.

This clonotype showed up many times. The chain recombines TRBV6-2 or TRBV6-3 with TRBJ1-1, with D perhaps TRBD1 (6 bases). Germline V gives CDR1 MNHEY, CDR2 SVGEGT. This CDR3 spans 15 amino acids. The V gene lost 8 bases and the J gene lost 4 bases, with 20 bases spanning the gap. The CDR3 sequence: CASLWDTRSGTEAFF. The CDR3 DNA is TGTGCCAGCTTATGGGACACCCGGTCGGGCACTGAAGCTTTCTTT.